A single sample is the source of the 21 T cell receptor beta chains below, sequenced in a study of cytotoxic CD8 clonotypes in ibrutinib-treated CLL. Assay: immunoSEQ multiplex PCR; the TCRdb copy retains only in-frame clones and omits some. Of 150,000 to 200,000 clones listed, roughly 80% are singletons. The sample was PBMCs, taken after 12 months of ibrutinib treatment. All receptors derive from a human donor with chronic lymphocytic leukemia.

The rearrangement links TRBV5-6 to TRBJ1-2; D may be TRBD1 (5 bases). Trimming removed 1 base from V and 7 bases from J, with 14 bases in between. The V gene's germline CDR1 is SGHDT and CDR2 YYEEEE. The CDR3 is 14 amino acids. The CDR3 DNA reads TGTGCCAGCAGCTTGCAGGGCCCCTCGCCTGGCTACACCTTC. Translated, it gives CASSLQGPSPGYTF.

The V call is TRBV14, the J call TRBJ2-7; D possibly corresponds to TRBD1 (6 bases). This CDR3 has 14 residues. Trimming stripped 0 bases from V and 6 bases from J, with 12 bases between. Germline CDR1 reads SGHDN; CDR2 reads FVKESK. The DNA for the CDR3 is TGTGCCAGCAGCCAAGAGGGGGCTTATTCCGAGCAGTACTTC. Protein sequence: CASSQEGAYSEQYF.

V gene TRBV7-2 combines with J gene TRBJ1-4, with D hard to call. CDR1 is SGHTA and CDR2 is FQGNSA in the germline V gene. V lost 2 bases and J 8 bases, leaving 9 bases between the germline ends. This CDR3 spans 13 amino acids. CDR3 loop: CASSLNREEKLFF. The CDR3 DNA reads TGTGCCAGCAGCTTAAACCGGGAAGAAAAACTGTTTTTT. The full variable domain, in which reference TRBV7-2 and TRBJ1-4 provide the parts outside the CDR3, is GAGVSQSPSNKVTEKGKDVELRCDPISGHTALYWYRQSLGQGLEFLIYFQGNSAPDKSGLPSDRFSAERTGGSVSTLTIQRTQQEDSAVYLCASSLNREEKLFFGSGTQLSVL.

The CDR3 nucleotides are TGCGCCAGCAGCCAAGATTTTTTGGCAGGGAAAAATTCACCCCTCCACTTT. Its protein product is CASSQDFLAGKNSPLHF. This chain links TRBV4-3 with TRBJ1-6; D perhaps matches TRBD1 (5 bases). V lost 0 bases to trimming and J lost 7 bases, with 16 bases between them. The CDR3 is 17 amino acids. Germline V gene lookup returns CDR1 LGHNA and CDR2 YSLEER.

The rearrangement links TRBV6-5 to TRBJ2-1, with 8 bases aligning to TRBD2. Per the germline V gene, CDR1 is MNHEY and CDR2 is SVGAGI. Trimming cost V 9 bases and J 9 bases; bases outside gene matches: 16. This CDR3 is built from 15 residues. The DNA of the CDR3 is TGTGCCAGTAGATCGGCGGGAGGCTCCGGAGGTGAGCAGTTCTTC. Translated: CASRSAGGSGGEQFF.

This rearrangement joins TRBV15 to TRBJ2-3; 7 nucleotides match TRBD1. The V gene end was trimmed by 5 bases and the J gene end by 2 bases; junction bases not matched to a gene: 7. The CDR3 consists of 15 residues. Germline values: CDR1 LNHNV, CDR2 YYDKDF (reference sequence). The CDR3 spells CATSGGQPITDTQYF. The CDR3 DNA sequence: TGTGCCACCAGCGGGGGACAGCCTATCACAGATACGCAGTATTTT.

This clone was recorded a few times. J is TRBJ1-2 and V is TRBV14; D is unclear. Looked up from germline, CDR1 is SGHDN and CDR2 is FVKESK. The V and J ends lost 3 bases and 4 bases respectively, with 9 bases between them. This CDR3 region has 13 residues. CDR3 nucleotides: TGTGCCAGCAGCCAGGACGTACTCTATGGCTACACCTTC. Translation gives CASSQDVLYGYTF.

The chain recombines TRBV27 with TRBJ2-7, with D tentatively TRBD1 or TRBD2 (5 bases each). This CDR3 comprises 14 residues. CDR1 is MNHEY and CDR2 is SMNVEV in the germline V gene (reference sequence). Trimming removed 3 bases at V and 5 bases at J, with 14 bases between. The CDR3 protein is CASSLTRDANEQYF. In DNA form, the CDR3 reads TGTGCCAGCAGTTTGACCCGGGACGCCAACGAGCAGTACTTC.

J is TRBJ1-3 and V is TRBV7-2, with 7 nucleotides matching TRBD1. CDR3 size: 13 residues. Trimming removed 6 bases from V and 10 bases from J; junction bases left unmatched: 9. Germline CDR1 and CDR2: SGHTA and FQGNSA. The CDR3 DNA reads as TGTGCCAGCAGATCTCGGCCAGGGGGGACCATATATTTT. Encoded protein: CASRSRPGGTIYF.

The genes are TRBV7-9 and TRBJ2-2; D is possibly TRBD2 (6 bases). Germline CDR1 is SEHNR and CDR2 is FQNEAQ (reference sequence). The V end was cut by 5 bases, the J end by 4 bases, with 17 bases between. The CDR3 is 16 amino acids. The CDR3 sequence: CASSEPGARSTGELFF. In DNA form, the CDR3 reads TGTGCCAGCAGCGAACCGGGAGCAAGAAGCACCGGGGAGCTGTTTTTT.

The chain links TRBV5-6 to TRBJ1-2, with D possibly matching TRBD1 (5 bases). This CDR3 is 15 amino acids long. The germline V gene encodes CDR1 SGHDT and CDR2 YYEEEE. V lost 1 base and J lost 2, with 12 bases in between. As DNA, the CDR3 is TGTGCCAGCAGCTTGTTCGACAGACTAAACTATGGCTACACCTTC. It specifies CASSLFDRLNYGYTF.

This chain uses TRBV6-4 with TRBJ2-7; TRBD2 matches at 10 bases. This CDR3 region has 15 residues. The V gene end was trimmed by 9 bases and the J gene end by 2 bases; junction bases not matched to a gene: 10. Germline V gives CDR1 MRHNA, CDR2 SNTAGT. CDR3 DNA: TGTGCCAGAGCGACTGGACTAGCGGACACCTACGAGCAGTACTTC. Amino acids: CARATGLADTYEQYF.

The chain combines TRBV9 with TRBJ2-5; 9 bases align to TRBD1. The CDR3 has 14 amino acids. With 4 bases clipped from V and 5 bases from J, the junction kept 6 bases outside the gene matches. Germline CDR1 is SGDLS and CDR2 is YYNGEE. CDR3 in amino acids: CASSTGTGRETQYF. CDR3 coding DNA: TGTGCCAGCAGCACAGGGACAGGGCGGGAGACCCAGTACTTC.

By share, this clone counts as medium-sized. CDR3 protein: CATQGQAETQYF. The CDR3 DNA reads TGTGCCACCCAGGGCCAGGCAGAGACCCAGTACTTC. The chain links TRBV7-8 to TRBJ2-5, with D possibly matching TRBD1 (5 bases). Germline V gene data show CDR1 as SGHVS and CDR2 as FQNEAQ. This CDR3 has 12 residues. V lost 10 bases and J lost 4, with 13 bases in between.

This rearrangement joins TRBV18 to TRBJ2-5; D unresolved. The V gene's germline CDR1 is KGHSH and CDR2 LQKENI. This CDR3 spans 15 amino acids. Trimming pared 0 bases from V and 0 bases from J, leaving 8 bases between. DNA of the CDR3: TGTGCCAGCTCACCACCTTCCGTATACCAAGAGACCCAGTACTTC. This translates into CASSPPSVYQETQYF.

This clone was observed a few times. The chain couples TRBV4-1 to TRBJ2-7, with D possibly TRBD2 on 5 matching bases. This CDR3 is built from 15 residues. The V end was cut by 1 base, the J end by 2 bases, with 12 bases between. Germline V lookup: CDR1 MGHRA, CDR2 YSYEKL. The CDR3: CASSQGEGTAYEQYF. As DNA, the CDR3 is TGCGCCAGCAGCCAAGGCGAGGGCACGGCCTACGAGCAGTACTTC.

The V call is TRBV7-9, the J call TRBJ2-7, with D uncertain. The V end was cut by 1 base, the J end by 4 bases, with 11 bases between. CDR1 is SEHNR and CDR2 is FQNEAQ in the germline V gene (reference sequence). The CDR3 is made up of 14 amino acids. The DNA of the CDR3 is TGTGCCAGCAGCTTAGGGGGATCTCGTTACGAGCAGTACTTC. Translated, it gives CASSLGGSRYEQYF.

The chain recombines TRBV4-1 with TRBJ1-3; D gene unclear. Per germline, CDR1 MGHRA and CDR2 YSYEKL. The CDR3 consists of 15 residues. Trimming pared 3 bases from V and 0 bases from J, leaving 9 bases between. The DNA for the CDR3 is TGCGCCAGCAGCCAGGATTGGACCTCTGGAAACACCATATATTTT. Translated: CASSQDWTSGNTIYF.

This clone has a handful of counts. J is TRBJ2-1 and V is TRBV2; 8 bases are a match to TRBD2. Germline CDR1 SNHLY, CDR2 FYNNEI. The CDR3 is made up of 13 amino acids. After removal of 4 bases from V and 8 bases from J, the junction contained 4 bases not matched to a gene. The CDR3 is CASSGGLVDEQFF. CDR3 coding DNA: TGTGCCAGCAGTGGGGGACTAGTCGATGAGCAGTTCTTC.

The chain is built from TRBV6-5 and TRBJ1-2, with 8 bases fitting TRBD1. The junction had 7 bases not matched to a gene; V was cut back by 0 bases and J by 4 bases. The length of the CDR3 is 16 residues. CDR1 is MNHEY and CDR2 is SVGAGI in the germline V gene. The chain's CDR3 is CASSYSTAGGAYGYTF. The DNA for the CDR3 is TGTGCCAGCAGTTACTCGACAGCAGGGGGCGCCTATGGCTACACCTTC.

V gene TRBV27 combines with J gene TRBJ1-2, with 8 bases matching TRBD1. In germline, CDR1 is MNHEY, CDR2 SMNVEV (reference sequence). V lost 5 bases to trimming and J lost 2 bases; unmatched junction nucleotides: 7. CDR3 size: 15 residues. CDR3 coding DNA: TGTGCCAGCAGTCCCGACAGGGGAGAGAACTATGGCTACACCTTC. Encoded protein: CASSPDRGENYGYTF.